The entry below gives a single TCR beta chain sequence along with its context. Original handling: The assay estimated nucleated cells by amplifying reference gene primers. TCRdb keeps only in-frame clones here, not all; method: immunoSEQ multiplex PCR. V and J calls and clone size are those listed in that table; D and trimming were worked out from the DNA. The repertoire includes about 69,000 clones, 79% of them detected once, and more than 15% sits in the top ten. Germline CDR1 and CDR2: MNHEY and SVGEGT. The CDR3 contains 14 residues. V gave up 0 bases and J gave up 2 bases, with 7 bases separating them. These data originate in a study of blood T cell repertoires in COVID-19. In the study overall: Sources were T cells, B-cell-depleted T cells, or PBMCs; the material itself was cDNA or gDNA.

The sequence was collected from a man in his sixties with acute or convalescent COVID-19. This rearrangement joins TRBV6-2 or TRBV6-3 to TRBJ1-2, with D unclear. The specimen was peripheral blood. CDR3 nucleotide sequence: TGTGCCAGCAGTTACTCCGCGGGGAACTATGGCTACACCTTC. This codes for CASSYSAGNYGYTF.